This T cell receptor beta chain was sequenced during a study of OX40 agonist ivuxolimab in advanced cancers. About the study: Checkpoint inhibitors had been given previously to 35% to 50% of patients.

The method was immunoSEQ multiplex PCR; TCRdb's version includes in-frame clones alone and lacks a portion of them. The sample holds approximately 69,000 clones, approximately 86% seen once. Study results and limitations: Partial responders dosed at 0.1-3.0 mg/kg displayed clonal expansion ranking among the lowest.

Note on this clone: The antigen is unknown.

The timepoints at which blood was sampled were baseline, cycle 4 day 1, and cycle 7 day 1. Germline lookup yields CDR1 MDHEN and CDR2 SYDVKM. The length of the CDR3 is 15 residues. Trimming took 2 bases from V and 6 from J, leaving 14 bases between them. The sample was CD4+ or CD8+ T cells sorted from blood, taken in a trial of the OX40 agonist ivuxolimab. The chain is built from TRBV28 and TRBJ2-1; D is unclear. The receptor was derived from an adult with an advanced solid tumor such as melanoma, head and neck, liver or kidney cancer. The CDR3 coding sequence is TGTGCCAGCAGTTTACCCCTGACAAGGCGCAATGAGCAGTTCTTC. Its translation: CASSLPLTRRNEQFF.